This is a list of T cell receptor beta chains from one sample in a study of a mutant IDH1 vaccine in newly diagnosed glioma. What these receptors recognize is not known. TCRdb's table, derived via immunoSEQ multiplex PCR, lists solely in-frame clones and lacks some. The profile shows roughly 51,000 clones, more than 65% of them singletons. The specimen comprised PBMCs, sampled from a glioma patient whose treatment included an IDH1 peptide vaccine. These receptors were taken from a man aged 40-49 years with glioma. Each CDR3 is given with its conserved first and last residue. A clone size is listed for some rows: how often the clone was seen (once, few, many), or a class if it is expanded.

V: TRBV2; J: TRBJ2-7; size: few; CDR3: CASTSGQSYEQYF
V: TRBV27; J: TRBJ1-2; size: once; CDR3: CASSRNRDGYGYTF
V: TRBV19; J: TRBJ1-5; size: -; CDR3: CASSIPQGDAPQHF
V: TRBV27; J: TRBJ1-3; size: few; CDR3: CASERRNTIYF
V: TRBV5-1; J: TRBJ1-1; size: few; CDR3: CASSFAGENTEAFF
V: TRBV7-8; J: TRBJ2-5; size: -; CDR3: CASSSPSGGETQYF
V: TRBV4-1; J: TRBJ1-2; size: -; CDR3: CASSREDSMGGYTF
V: TRBV5-1; J: TRBJ1-2; size: -; CDR3: CASSPGQPNYGYTF
V: TRBV5-6; J: TRBJ1-2; size: -; CDR3: CASSLYGLDRTGGYTF
V: TRBV10-3; J: TRBJ2-7; size: once; CDR3: CAISTDSSYEQYF
V: TRBV6-5; J: TRBJ1-3; size: -; CDR3: CASSNLGAGNTIYF
V: TRBV2; J: TRBJ1-5; size: -; CDR3: CASSEWRLDQPQHF
V: TRBV7-7; J: TRBJ2-2; size: -; CDR3: CASSSTVNTGELFF
V: TRBV2; J: TRBJ1-6; size: -; CDR3: CASSPQLGSYNSPLHF
V: TRBV5-4; J: TRBJ1-6; size: -; CDR3: CASSRTARDSPLHF
V: TRBV30; J: TRBJ1-1; size: -; CDR3: CAWSSPGPNTEAFF
V: TRBV18; J: TRBJ2-7; size: -; CDR3: CASSLGLAGAYEQYF
V: TRBV23-1; J: TRBJ2-7; size: -; CDR3: CASSQKGQGIYEQYF
V: TRBV7-9; J: TRBJ1-6; size: few; CDR3: CASSLGQGADDNSPLHF
V: TRBV6-5; J: TRBJ1-1; size: once; CDR3: CASSYSTGAYTEAFF
V: TRBV19; J: TRBJ1-4; size: -; CDR3: CASSIRKGIVTNEKLFF
V: TRBV21-1; J: TRBJ2-7; size: -; CDR3: CASSKIYRLAGGSGAYEQYF
V: TRBV2; J: TRBJ1-1; size: -; CDR3: CATMLGQSAYREAFF
V: TRBV6-6; J: TRBJ2-5; size: -; CDR3: CASGRTVGARETQYF
V: TRBV19; J: TRBJ1-1; size: few; CDR3: CASRPPPGTGRTEAFF
V: TRBV7-6; J: TRBJ2-7; size: -; CDR3: CASSLEPGLAASGYF
V: TRBV27; J: TRBJ1-3; size: -; CDR3: CASSSSHYGNTIYF
V: TRBV9; J: TRBJ2-7; size: -; CDR3: CASSPSGTTNEQYF
V: TRBV5-1; J: TRBJ2-5; size: -; CDR3: CASRNERETQYF
V: TRBV7-9; J: TRBJ2-5; size: -; CDR3: CASRPSGGAETQYF
V: TRBV6-6; J: TRBJ1-2; size: -; CDR3: CASSTRDSSNYGYTF
V: TRBV11-2; J: TRBJ1-6; size: -; CDR3: CASSLDRGSSGYWALHF
V: TRBV5-4; J: TRBJ2-7; size: -; CDR3: CASSSTGIAYEQYF
V: TRBV6-5; J: TRBJ1-5; size: -; CDR3: CASRGLAGGGQPQHF
V: TRBV6-5; J: TRBJ1-2; size: -; CDR3: CASSYYGPNYGYTF
V: TRBV5-1; J: TRBJ2-7; size: -; CDR3: CASSTGLAGHEQYF
V: TRBV13; J: TRBJ2-3; size: -; CDR3: CASSLEGTAGSTDTQYF
V: TRBV7-9; J: TRBJ2-7; size: -; CDR3: CASSPGLANYEQYF
V: TRBV2; J: TRBJ1-4; size: few; CDR3: CASRRGGNEKLFF
V: TRBV9; J: TRBJ2-5; size: -; CDR3: CASSGGGARYQETQYF
V: TRBV6-5; J: TRBJ1-2; size: -; CDR3: CASTYGRDYGYTF